This is a list of T cell receptor beta chains from one sample in a study of cytomegalovirus exposure and HLA in healthy donors. Using immunoSEQ multiplex PCR, the repertoire was profiled, and TCRdb retains in-frame clones only, with some absent. The data show 35,000 to 45,000 clones, and the top ten clones hold roughly 6.2%. The sample taken for sequencing was PBMCs. The receptors here all came from a man under 40 in good health and CMV-seronegative. CDR3s include the opening cysteine and the closing phenylalanine or tryptophan. D genes are given only for firm matches.

V	J	D	CDR3	DNA
TRBV5-6	TRBJ1-1	NA	CASSLGYGTSEDFF	TGTGCCAGCAGCTTGGGGTACGGGACAAGTGAAGATTTCTTT
TRBV7-9	TRBJ2-5	TRBD2	CASSSGTSGSGETQYF	TGTGCCAGCAGCTCCGGGACTAGCGGGAGTGGGGAGACCCAGTACTTC
TRBV7-2	TRBJ2-1	TRBD1	CASSLSGQPIYNEQFF	TGTGCCAGCAGCTTATCGGGACAGCCAATCTACAATGAGCAGTTCTTC
TRBV7-9	TRBJ1-4	TRBD1	CASSSDRGSEKLFF	TGTGCCAGCAGCTCGGACAGGGGAAGTGAAAAACTGTTTTTT
TRBV27	TRBJ2-1	TRBD2	CASRGLAGLYNEQFF	TGTGCCAGCAGAGGACTAGCGGGACTCTACAATGAGCAGTTCTTC
TRBV6-6	TRBJ2-1	TRBD2	CASSERGRGEQFF	TGTGCCAGCAGTGAGCGGGGGCGTGGGGAGCAGTTCTTC
TRBV5-1	TRBJ2-5	TRBD2	CASSLVAGEETQYF	TGCGCCAGCAGCTTGGTCGCGGGAGAAGAGACCCAGTACTTC
TRBV15	TRBJ1-4	NA	CATTQGRVSDEKLFF	TGTGCCACCACCCAGGGGAGGGTCAGCGATGAAAAACTGTTTTTT
TRBV7-8	TRBJ2-2	TRBD1	CASSFRDRDTGELFF	TGTGCCAGCAGCTTCCGGGACAGGGACACCGGGGAGCTGTTTTTT
TRBV9	TRBJ2-5	NA	CASSVPGAGETQYF	TGTGCCAGCAGCGTCCCAGGGGCGGGAGAGACCCAGTACTTC
TRBV5-4	TRBJ1-2	TRBD1	CASSLYGQGVGVSGYTF	TGTGCCAGCTCCCTATACGGACAGGGTGTTGGTGTCTCTGGCTACACCTTC
TRBV5-1	TRBJ1-4	TRBD1	CASSTRTGVDEKLFF	TGCGCCAGCAGCACTCGGACAGGGGTGGATGAAAAACTGTTTTTT
TRBV6-1	TRBJ1-1	NA	CATLRGGLSTEAFF	TGTGCCACCCTACGGGGGGGGCTGAGCACTGAAGCTTTCTTT
TRBV5-1	TRBJ2-1	TRBD1	CASSSHKPGGSDNEQFF	TGCGCCAGCAGCTCCCACAAACCAGGGGGCTCCGACAATGAGCAGTTCTTC
TRBV11-1	TRBJ2-3	NA	CASSNPRETTDTQYF	TGTGCCAGCAGCAATCCGAGGGAGACGACAGATACGCAGTATTTT
TRBV5-3	TRBJ2-3	TRBD2	CARSLAFRTRATDTQYF	TGTGCCAGAAGCTTGGCCTTCCGGACTAGGGCCACAGATACGCAGTATTTT